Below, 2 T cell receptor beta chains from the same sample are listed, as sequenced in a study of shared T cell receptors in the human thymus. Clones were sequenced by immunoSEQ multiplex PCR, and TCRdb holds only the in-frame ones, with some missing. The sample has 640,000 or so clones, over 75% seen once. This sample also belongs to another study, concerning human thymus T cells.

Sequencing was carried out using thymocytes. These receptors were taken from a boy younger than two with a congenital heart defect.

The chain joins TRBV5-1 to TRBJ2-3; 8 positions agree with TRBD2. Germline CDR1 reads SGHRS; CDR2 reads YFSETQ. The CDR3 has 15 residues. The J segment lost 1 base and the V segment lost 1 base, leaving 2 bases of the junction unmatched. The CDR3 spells CASSLSGGGTDTQYF. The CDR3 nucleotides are TGCGCCAGCAGCTTGAGCGGGGGAGGCACAGATACGCAGTATTTT.

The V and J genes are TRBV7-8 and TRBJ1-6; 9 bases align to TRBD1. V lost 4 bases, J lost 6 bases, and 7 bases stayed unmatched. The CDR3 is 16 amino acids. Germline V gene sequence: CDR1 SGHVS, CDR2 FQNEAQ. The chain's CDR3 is CASSYRTGASNSPLHF. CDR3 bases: TGTGCCAGCAGCTATCGGACAGGGGCTTCTAATTCACCCCTCCACTTT.